This T cell receptor beta chain is drawn from a study of CD8 T cells in ankylosing spondylitis. Notes on the study in general: It appeared that ankylosing spondylitis blood was characterized by a TCR beta motif of under ten highly homologous variants. Disease-associated clonotypes exhibited CD8+ identity and were relatively infrequent in peripheral blood. Matched ankylosing spondylitis synovial fluid reportedly showed significant enrichment of disease-linked clones.

This clonotype was counted once. Its target is not known. Using quantitative 5'-RACE with molecular barcodes, the authors made TCR beta libraries. TCRdb re-called the 5' RACE reads through MiXCR, storing one row per CDR3 protein. Among about 350,000 distinct CDR3 sequences listed, about 20% were seen once. The source material was blood, either unsorted or a sorted T cell fraction (not recorded which). The receptor comes from a male donor with ankylosing spondylitis or in good health (not recorded which).

Here the CDR3 DNA reads TGCAGCGCTTTAGGGCAGAGAGGGGTGACAGGGGGTATCGGAGAGACCCAGTACTTC. Translating gives CSALGQRGVTGGIGETQYF. V is TRBV29-1 and J is TRBJ2-5, with 9 bases that match TRBD1. V lost 7 bases to trimming and J lost 4 bases; unmatched junction nucleotides: 25. The CDR3 is 19 residues long. Germline values: CDR1 SQVTM, CDR2 ANQGSEA. Drawing the rest from reference TRBV29-1 and TRBJ2-5, the complete variable domain is SAVISQKPSRDICQRGTSLTIQCQVDSQVTMMFWYRQQPGQSLTLIATANQGSEATYESGFVIDKFPISRPNLTFSTLTVSNMSPEDSSIYLCSALGQRGVTGGIGETQYFGPGTRLLVL.